Detailed here is one TCR beta chain. In the original workflow: From reference gene primer amplification, estimates of nucleated cell counts were derived. The method was immunoSEQ multiplex PCR; TCRdb's version includes in-frame clones alone and lacks a portion of them. V and J calls plus clone size are reproduced from that table; the DNA served to infer D and trimming. Found here are approximately 67,000 clones, 87% of them singletons; the top ten hold around 8%. The data belong to a study of blood T cell repertoires in COVID-19. As for the study in general: Whether acute or convalescent, the COVID-19 samples came from the United States, Italy and Spain. Sample material is recorded as cDNA or gDNA derived from T cells, B-cell-depleted T cells, or PBMCs.

CDR1 and CDR2 from the germline V gene are SGHTA and FQGTGA. V lost 0 bases and J 4 bases, leaving 6 bases between the germline ends. The CDR3 totals 13 residues. The clonotype originates from a man in his forties or fifties with active COVID-19. The chain couples TRBV7-3 to TRBJ2-5, with D maybe TRBD1 (6 bases). Sequencing input: peripheral blood. CDR3 in amino acids: CASSLTGAETQYF. Here the CDR3 DNA reads TGTGCCAGCAGCTTAACGGGGGCAGAGACCCAGTACTTC.